This TCR beta chain was recorded in a study of early T cells in non-severe SARS-CoV-2 infection. Trimming stripped 10 bases from V and 10 bases from J, with 20 bases between. CDR1 is ENHRY and CDR2 is SYGVKD in the germline V gene. The CDR3 has 14 residues. The table lists this clonotype with a few counts. The TCR library protocol attached unique molecular identifiers to the individual cDNA molecules. TCRdb itself ran the 5' RACE reads through MiXCR, one entry per CDR3 protein. The sample lists about 59,000 distinct CDR3 sequences; about a tenth were seen once. The genes are TRBV10-3 and TRBJ1-6, with a weak D call TRBD1 (5 bases). The material sequenced was whole blood. The TCR comes from an adult who was a healthcare worker with PCR-confirmed SARS-CoV-2 infection or an uninfected control (not recorded which). CDR3 sequence: CATTQGDNSSPLHF. In DNA, the CDR3 is TGTGCCACCACTCAGGGAGATAATTCCTCACCCCTCCACTTT.